Presented here are 20 T cell receptor beta chains from one specimen sequenced in a study of cytomegalovirus exposure and HLA in healthy donors. Primers for the PCR totalled 60 Vbeta and 13 Jbeta. Generated by immunoSEQ multiplex PCR, the TCRdb table keeps only in-frame clones and is missing some. The sample consists of over 150,000 clones, about four fifths of them appearing once. The sequenced sample consisted of PBMCs. The origin of the receptors is a man aged 25 to 40 in good health and CMV-seropositive.

This clone was recorded a few times. The genes are TRBV6-4 and TRBJ2-3, with D possibly being TRBD1 (6 bases). Trimming stripped 2 bases from V and 1 base from J, with 7 bases between. There are 14 residues in the CDR3. Germline CDR1 reads MRHNA; CDR2 reads SNTAGT. The chain's CDR3 is CASSDKGGTDTQYF. In DNA form, the CDR3 reads TGTGCCAGCAGTGACAAGGGGGGCACAGATACGCAGTATTTT.

V gene TRBV9 combines with J gene TRBJ2-3, with 12 bases that match TRBD1. This CDR3 is 17 amino acids long. Unmatched junction bases numbered 11, after V lost 4 bases and J lost 5 bases. Germline CDR1 is SGDLS and CDR2 is YYNGEE. The CDR3 nucleotides are TGTGCCAGCAGCCCCACTGGGACAGGGGGCTTGAGAGATACGCAGTATTTT. Its translation is CASSPTGTGGLRDTQYF.

On this clone itself: Other nucleotide sequences in the sample specify the same CDR3. The chain uses TRBV5-8 and TRBJ1-4, with D possibly matching TRBD1 (5 bases). The germline gives CDR1 SGHTS, CDR2 YDEGEE. Trimming pared 1 base from V and 11 bases from J, leaving 15 bases between. This CDR3 has 14 residues. The CDR3 is CASSLSQGLRKLFF. The CDR3 nucleotides read TGTGCCAGCAGCTTGTCGCAGGGCCTACGGAAACTGTTTTTT.

The genes are TRBV7-9 and TRBJ1-1, with D perhaps TRBD1 (5 bases). This CDR3 has 17 residues. The germline V and J ends were trimmed by 5 bases and 1 base, with 20 bases remaining between them. CDR1 is SEHNR, CDR2 FQNEAQ, per germline (reference sequence). CDR3 bases: TGTGCCAGCAGCCCGGGACCGGGAGGATTAAAGAACACTGAAGCTTTCTTT. Encoded protein: CASSPGPGGLKNTEAFF.

The table lists this clone with a count of one. The chain joins TRBV27 to TRBJ2-7, with 9 bases that match TRBD2. CDR1 MNHEY and CDR2 SMNVEV come from the germline V gene (reference sequence). This CDR3 spans 15 amino acids. Trimming removed 2 bases from V and 4 bases from J; junction bases left unmatched: 6. The CDR3 DNA reads TGTGCCAGCAGTTTAGGGGCGGGAGGGCGGTACGAGCAGTACTTC. Translation gives CASSLGAGGRYEQYF.

This chain connects TRBV5-6 to TRBJ2-2, with D possibly being TRBD1 (5 bases). This CDR3 spans 15 amino acids. V lost 0 bases to trimming and J lost 3 bases, with 9 bases between them. Germline V lookup: CDR1 SGHDT, CDR2 YYEEEE. The CDR3, as DNA: TGTGCCAGCAGCTTGGATCAGGGCGACACCGGGGAGCTGTTTTTT. Its protein product is CASSLDQGDTGELFF.

This sequence joins TRBV5-4 and TRBJ2-1; 8 bases fit TRBD2. The CDR3 covers 14 residues. V was pared by 4 bases and J by 7 bases, with 7 bases of the junction left unmatched. CDR1 and CDR2 from the germline V gene are SGHNT and YYREEE (reference sequence). The CDR3 loop is CASSLGGGSNEQFF. CDR3 bases: TGTGCCAGCAGCCTTGGCGGGGGGAGTAATGAGCAGTTCTTC.

The chain is built from TRBV27 and TRBJ2-7; no clear D. Trimming stripped 3 bases from V and 4 bases from J, with 19 bases between. This CDR3 region has 16 residues. The germline V gene encodes CDR1 MNHEY and CDR2 SMNVEV (reference sequence). For the CDR3, the DNA is TGTGCCAGCAGTTTGGGTAGAGAGGCATTTCCGTACGAGCAGTACTTC. It translates to CASSLGREAFPYEQYF.

The chain couples TRBV5-4 to TRBJ2-7, with TRBD2 matching over 7 bases. The CDR3 contains 16 residues. V trimming: 0 bases; J trimming: 0 bases; junction bases outside the gene matches: 6. Germline CDR1 SGHNT, CDR2 YYREEE (reference sequence). CDR3 residues: CASSLDGGGYSYEQYF. The CDR3, as DNA: TGTGCCAGCAGCTTGGATGGGGGGGGATACTCCTACGAGCAGTACTTC.

The chain has TRBV5-1 and TRBJ2-3, with 7 bases matching TRBD1. The germline CDR1 and CDR2 sequences are SGHRS and YFSETQ. There are 15 residues in the CDR3. V shed 0 bases, J shed 5 bases, and the junction held 6 bases outside the gene matches. The CDR3 bases are TGCGCCAGCAGCTTGGGGGGACAGAGGGAAGATACGCAGTATTTT. Protein: CASSLGGQREDTQYF.

The V gene is TRBV7-2, the J gene TRBJ2-7; 9 bases are a match to TRBD2. The CDR3 runs to 16 residues. Germline CDR1 is SGHTA and CDR2 is FQGNSA. With 1 base clipped from V and 0 bases from J, the junction kept 4 bases outside the gene matches. CDR3 sequence: CASSLVPRGGSYEQYF. CDR3 coding DNA: TGTGCCAGCAGCTTAGTTCCGCGGGGGGGCTCCTACGAGCAGTACTTC.

This sequence joins TRBV5-5 and TRBJ2-1, with 7 bases identical to TRBD1. The V gene end was trimmed by 2 bases and the J gene end by 15 bases; junction bases not matched to a gene: 14. The length of the CDR3 is 14 residues. Germline loops: CDR1 SGHKS, CDR2 YYEKEE (reference sequence). The CDR3 sequence is CASSFYVSGQSLFF. DNA for the CDR3: TGTGCCAGCAGCTTTTATGTATCGGGACAGTCTCTGTTCTTC.

This chain links TRBV6-6 with TRBJ1-2, with 7 bases that match TRBD1. Trimming at V came to 2 bases and at J to 8 bases, leaving 8 bases not matched to a gene. Germline-derived CDR1 and CDR2 are MNHNY and SVGAGI (reference sequence). The CDR3 runs 14 residues. CDR3 sequence: CASSYEPTGNGYTF. The CDR3 DNA sequence: TGTGCCAGCAGTTACGAACCGACAGGGAACGGCTACACCTTC.

This clone was observed a few times. The CDR3 coding sequence is TGTGCCAGCAGTACCAGGGGAGACGAGCAGTACTTC. It translates to CASSTRGDEQYF. The chain recombines TRBV2 with TRBJ2-7; weak D call: TRBD1 (6 bases). V was trimmed by 5 bases and J by 5 bases, leaving 10 bases between them. The CDR3 is made up of 12 amino acids. Germline loops: CDR1 SNHLY, CDR2 FYNNEI.

The gene calls are TRBV5-1 and TRBJ2-2; D is possibly TRBD2 (6 bases). Trimming took 4 bases from V and 4 from J, leaving 17 bases between them. The CDR3 consists of 16 residues. The germline CDR1 and CDR2 sequences are SGHRS and YFSETQ. As DNA, the CDR3 is TGCGCCAGCAGCCTTAGCGGAGCTACGAGCACCGGGGAGCTGTTTTTT. This sequence encodes CASSLSGATSTGELFF.

The rearrangement joins TRBV7-3 to TRBJ2-1, with D uncertain. CDR3 length: 14 amino acids. Trimming took off 2 bases at V and 10 bases at J, with 15 bases between the two ends. Germline CDR1 reads SGHTA; CDR2 reads FQGTGA. The CDR3 nucleotides are TGTGCCAGCAGCTTATATCTGGAGCCGGAAGAGCAGTTCTTC. Residues: CASSLYLEPEEQFF.

This chain connects TRBV14 to TRBJ2-7, with D perhaps TRBD1 (6 bases). With 0 bases removed from V and 3 bases from J, the gap between germline ends came to 12 bases. The V gene's germline CDR1 is SGHDN and CDR2 FVKESK. The CDR3 totals 15 residues. The CDR3 nucleotides read TGTGCCAGCAGCCAAGACCCGGGACACCTCTACGAGCAGTACTTC. It encodes CASSQDPGHLYEQYF.

This chain links TRBV7-9 with TRBJ1-4; 8 bases fit TRBD1. The CDR3 covers 14 residues. The germline V gene encodes CDR1 SEHNR and CDR2 FQNEAQ (reference sequence). V gave up 3 bases and J gave up 8 bases; unmatched junction bases: 5. For the CDR3, the DNA is TGTGCCAGCAGCTTTCAGGGGGCAGGGGAAAAACTGTTTTTT. It translates to CASSFQGAGEKLFF.

This clone was recorded once. The chain has TRBV6-6 and TRBJ1-2; 7 bases agree with TRBD1. The V gene end was trimmed by 3 bases and the J gene end by 8 bases; junction bases not matched to a gene: 6. This CDR3 contains 13 residues. CDR1 is MNHNY, CDR2 SVGAGI, per germline (reference sequence). CDR3 nucleotides: TGTGCCAGCAGTTATGACAGGGTGGGAGGCTACACCTTC. This sequence encodes CASSYDRVGGYTF.

This clone was counted once. The chain joins TRBV7-2 to TRBJ2-3, with TRBD1 identical over 7 bases. Trimming took 7 bases from V and 6 from J; bases not matched to a gene: 10. CDR3 length: 14 amino acids. Looked up from germline, CDR1 is SGHTA and CDR2 is FQGNSA. The CDR3 spells CASTRTGQRDTQYF. In nucleotides, the CDR3 is TGTGCCAGCACCCGGACAGGCCAAAGGGATACGCAGTATTTT.